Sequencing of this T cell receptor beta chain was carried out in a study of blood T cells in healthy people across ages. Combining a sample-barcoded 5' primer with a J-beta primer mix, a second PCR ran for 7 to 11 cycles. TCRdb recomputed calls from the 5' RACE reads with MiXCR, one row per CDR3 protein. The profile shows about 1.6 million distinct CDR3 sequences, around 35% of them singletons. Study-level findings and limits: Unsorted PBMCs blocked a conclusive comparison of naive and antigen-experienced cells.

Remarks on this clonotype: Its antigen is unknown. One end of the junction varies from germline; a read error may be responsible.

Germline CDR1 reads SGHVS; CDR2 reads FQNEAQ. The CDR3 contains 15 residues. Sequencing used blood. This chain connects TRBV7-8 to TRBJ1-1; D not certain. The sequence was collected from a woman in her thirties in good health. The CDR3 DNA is TGTGCCAGCAGCCATCCGGGTGTCATGAACACTGAAGTTTTCTTT. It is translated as CASSHPGVMNTEVFF.